The T cell receptor (beta chain) under discussion was sequenced for a study of T cells in Graves' hyperthyroidism and ophthalmopathy. General study findings and limits: Expanded thyroid clonotypes (above 0.001) were mostly also found in blood.

The CDR3 regions of TCR beta were amplified from RNA transcripts. When the TCR CDR3 underwent first-round RT-PCR, the HTBI primer set was used. One entry per CDR3 protein, called by TCRdb with MiXCR from the multiplex PCR reads. The sample holds some 500,000 distinct CDR3 sequences, roughly a sixth seen once. Ten or more counts support this clonotype. Its antigen remains unidentified. V was clipped by 6 bases and J by 1 base, with 12 bases between them. The V gene's germline CDR1 is MDHEN and CDR2 SYDVKM. The CDR3 length is 14 residues. Duration under 3 months, a NOSPECS grade of at least 4, and a Clinical Activity Score of at least 3 characterized the ophthalmopathy patients.

Sequenced sample: blood. V gene TRBV28 combines with J gene TRBJ1-2; tentative D call: TRBD1 (6 bases). The TCR comes from a woman aged 25 to 39 with Graves' ophthalmopathy. The CDR3 sequence: CASRVGTNNYGYTF. The CDR3 bases are TGTGCCAGCAGAGTCGGGACAAATAACTATGGCTACACCTTC.